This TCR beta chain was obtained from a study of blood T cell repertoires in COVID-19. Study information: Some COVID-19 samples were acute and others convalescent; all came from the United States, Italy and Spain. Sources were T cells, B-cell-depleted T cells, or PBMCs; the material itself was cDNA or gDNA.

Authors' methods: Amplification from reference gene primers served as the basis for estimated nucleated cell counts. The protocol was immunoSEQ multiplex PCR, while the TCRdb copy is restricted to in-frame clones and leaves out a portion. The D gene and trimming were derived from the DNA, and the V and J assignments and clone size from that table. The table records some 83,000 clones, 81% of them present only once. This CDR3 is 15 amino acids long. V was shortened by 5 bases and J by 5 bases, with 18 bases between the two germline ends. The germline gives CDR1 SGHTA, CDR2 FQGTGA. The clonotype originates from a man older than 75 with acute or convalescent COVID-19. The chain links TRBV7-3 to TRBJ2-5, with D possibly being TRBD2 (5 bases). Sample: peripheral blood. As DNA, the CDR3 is TGTGCCAGCAGCCCACGACGAGGGCCCACGGAGACCCAGTACTTC. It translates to CASSPRRGPTETQYF.